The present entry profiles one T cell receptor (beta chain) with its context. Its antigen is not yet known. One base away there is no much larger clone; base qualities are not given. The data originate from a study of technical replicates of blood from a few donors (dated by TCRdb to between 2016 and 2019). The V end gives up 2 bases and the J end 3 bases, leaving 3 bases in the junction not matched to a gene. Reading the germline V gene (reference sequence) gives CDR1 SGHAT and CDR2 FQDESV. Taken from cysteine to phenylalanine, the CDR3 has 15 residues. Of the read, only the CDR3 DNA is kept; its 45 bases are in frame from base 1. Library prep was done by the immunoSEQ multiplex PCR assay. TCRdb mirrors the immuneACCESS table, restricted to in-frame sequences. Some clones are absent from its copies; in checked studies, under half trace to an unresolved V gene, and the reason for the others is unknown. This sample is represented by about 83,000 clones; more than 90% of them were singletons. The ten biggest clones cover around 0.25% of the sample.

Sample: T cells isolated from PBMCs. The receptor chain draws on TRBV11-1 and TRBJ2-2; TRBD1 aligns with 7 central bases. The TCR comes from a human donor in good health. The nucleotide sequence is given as TGTGCCAGCAGCTTACAAGGGGGCGACACCGGGGAGCTGTTTTTT. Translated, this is CASSLQGGDTGELFF.